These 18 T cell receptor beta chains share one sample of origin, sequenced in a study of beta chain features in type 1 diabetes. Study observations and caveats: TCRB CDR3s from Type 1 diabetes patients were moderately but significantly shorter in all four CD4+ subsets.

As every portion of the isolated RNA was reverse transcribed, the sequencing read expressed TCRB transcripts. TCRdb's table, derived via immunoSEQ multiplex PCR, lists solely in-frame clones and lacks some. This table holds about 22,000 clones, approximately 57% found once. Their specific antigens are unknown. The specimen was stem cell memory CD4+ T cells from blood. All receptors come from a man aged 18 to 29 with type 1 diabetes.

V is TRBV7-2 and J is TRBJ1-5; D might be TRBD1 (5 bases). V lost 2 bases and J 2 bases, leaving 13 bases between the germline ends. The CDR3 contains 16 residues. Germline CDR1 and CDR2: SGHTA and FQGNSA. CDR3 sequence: CASSLQGASGNQPQHF. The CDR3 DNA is TGTGCCAGCAGCTTACAGGGCGCGAGTGGCAATCAGCCCCAGCATTTT. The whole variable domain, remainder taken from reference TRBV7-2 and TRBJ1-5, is GAGVSQSPSNKVTEKGKDVELRCDPISGHTALYWYRQSLGQGLEFLIYFQGNSAPDKSGLPSDRFSAERTGGSVSTLTIQRTQQEDSAVYLCASSLQGASGNQPQHFGDGTRLSIL.

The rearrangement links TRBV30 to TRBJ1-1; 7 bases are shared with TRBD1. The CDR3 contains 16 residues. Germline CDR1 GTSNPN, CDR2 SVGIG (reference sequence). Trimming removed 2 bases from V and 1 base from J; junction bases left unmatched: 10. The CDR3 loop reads CAWSQGSGGRNTEAFF. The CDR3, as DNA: TGTGCCTGGAGTCAGGGTTCAGGGGGACGGAACACTGAAGCTTTCTTT.

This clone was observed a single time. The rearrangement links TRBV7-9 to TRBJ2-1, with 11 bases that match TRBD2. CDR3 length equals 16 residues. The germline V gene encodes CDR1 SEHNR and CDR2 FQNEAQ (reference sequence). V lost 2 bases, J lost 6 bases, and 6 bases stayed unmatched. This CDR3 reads CASSLSGLAGFNEQFF. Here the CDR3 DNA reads TGTGCCAGCAGCTTAAGCGGACTAGCGGGTTTCAATGAGCAGTTCTTC.

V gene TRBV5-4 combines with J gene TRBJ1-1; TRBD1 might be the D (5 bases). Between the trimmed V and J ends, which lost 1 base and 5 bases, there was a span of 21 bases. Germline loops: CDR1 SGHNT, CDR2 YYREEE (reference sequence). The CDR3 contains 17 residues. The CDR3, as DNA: TGTGCCAGCAGCTTGAAGGGGCTAGGAAGGTCGAGGACTGAAGCTTTCTTT. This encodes CASSLKGLGRSRTEAFF. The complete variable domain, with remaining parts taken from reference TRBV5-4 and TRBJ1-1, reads ETGVTQSPTHLIKTRGQQVTLRCSSQSGHNTVSWYQQALGQGPQFIFQYYREEENGRGNFPPRFSGLQFPNYSSELNVNALELDDSALYLCASSLKGLGRSRTEAFFGQGTRLTVV.

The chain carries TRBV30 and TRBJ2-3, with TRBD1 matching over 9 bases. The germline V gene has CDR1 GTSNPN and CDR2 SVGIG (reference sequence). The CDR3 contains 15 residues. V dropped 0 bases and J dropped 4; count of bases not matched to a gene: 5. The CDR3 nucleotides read TGTGCCTGGAGTGTTTTTGGACAGGGGCCAGATACGCAGTATTTT. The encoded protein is CAWSVFGQGPDTQYF.

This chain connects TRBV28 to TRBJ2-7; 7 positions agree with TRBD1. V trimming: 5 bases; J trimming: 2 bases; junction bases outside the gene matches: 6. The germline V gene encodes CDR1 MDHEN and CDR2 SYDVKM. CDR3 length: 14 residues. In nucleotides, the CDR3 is TGTGCCAGCAGTGCGACTGGACAGGCCTACGAGCAGTACTTC. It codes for CASSATGQAYEQYF.

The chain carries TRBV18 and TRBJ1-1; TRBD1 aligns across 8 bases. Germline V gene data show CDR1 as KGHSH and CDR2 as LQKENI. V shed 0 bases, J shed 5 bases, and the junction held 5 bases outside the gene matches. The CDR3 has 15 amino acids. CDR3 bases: TGTGCCAGCTCACCACCACAGGGGGTAGGAACTGAAGCTTTCTTT. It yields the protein CASSPPQGVGTEAFF.

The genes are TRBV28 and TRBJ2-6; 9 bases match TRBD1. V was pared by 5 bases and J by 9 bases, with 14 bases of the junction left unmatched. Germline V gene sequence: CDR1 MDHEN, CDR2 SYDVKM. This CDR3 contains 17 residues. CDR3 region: CASSLPGQGMRGNVLTF. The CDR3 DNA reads TGTGCCAGCAGTCTCCCGGGACAGGGTATGAGGGGCAACGTCCTGACTTTC.

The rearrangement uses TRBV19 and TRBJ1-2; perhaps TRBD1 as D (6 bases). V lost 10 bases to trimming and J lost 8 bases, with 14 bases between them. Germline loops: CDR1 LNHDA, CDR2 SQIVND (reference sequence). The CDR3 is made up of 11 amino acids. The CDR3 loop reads CATTGGGGYTF. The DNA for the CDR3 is TGTGCCACCACAGGCGGGGGCGGCTACACCTTC.

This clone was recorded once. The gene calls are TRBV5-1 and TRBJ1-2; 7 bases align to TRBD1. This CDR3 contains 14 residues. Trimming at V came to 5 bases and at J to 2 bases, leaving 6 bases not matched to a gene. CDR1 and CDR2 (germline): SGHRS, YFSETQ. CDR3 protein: CASRREQGNYGYTF. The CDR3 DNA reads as TGCGCCAGCAGACGAGAACAGGGGAACTATGGCTACACCTTC. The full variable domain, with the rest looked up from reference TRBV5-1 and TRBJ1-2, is KAGVTQTPRYLIKTRGQQVTLSCSPISGHRSVSWYQQTPGQGLQFLFEYFSETQRNKGNFPGRFSGRQFSNSRSEMNVSTLELGDSALYLCASRREQGNYGYTFGSGTRLTVV.

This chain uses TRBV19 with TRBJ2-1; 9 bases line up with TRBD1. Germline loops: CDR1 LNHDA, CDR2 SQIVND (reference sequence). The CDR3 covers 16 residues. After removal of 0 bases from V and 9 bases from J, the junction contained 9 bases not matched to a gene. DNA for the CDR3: TGTGCCAGTAGTATAGATGACAGGGGGTTCTCCGGTGAGCAGTTCTTC. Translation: CASSIDDRGFSGEQFF. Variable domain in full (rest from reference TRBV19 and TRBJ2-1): DGGITQSPKYLFRKEGQNVTLSCEQNLNHDAMYWYRQDPGQGLRLIYYSQIVNDFQKGDIAEGYSVSREKKESFPLTVTSAQKNPTAFYLCASSIDDRGFSGEQFFGPGTRLTVL.

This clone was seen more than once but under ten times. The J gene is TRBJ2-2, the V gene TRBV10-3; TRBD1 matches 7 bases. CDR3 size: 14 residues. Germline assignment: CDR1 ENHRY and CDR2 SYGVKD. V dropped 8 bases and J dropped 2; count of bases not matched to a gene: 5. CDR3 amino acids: CAIGTDQNTGELFF. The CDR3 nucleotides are TGTGCCATCGGGACAGACCAAAACACCGGGGAGCTGTTTTTT.

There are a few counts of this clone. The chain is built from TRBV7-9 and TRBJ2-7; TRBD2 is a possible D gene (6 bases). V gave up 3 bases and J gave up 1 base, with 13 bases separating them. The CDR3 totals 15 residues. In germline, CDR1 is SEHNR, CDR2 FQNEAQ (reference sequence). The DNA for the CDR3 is TGTGCCAGCAGCTTGGAGGCGGGACGGTCCTACGAGCAGTACTTC. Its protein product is CASSLEAGRSYEQYF.

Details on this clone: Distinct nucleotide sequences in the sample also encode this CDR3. In DNA form, the CDR3 reads TGTGCCAGCTCACCTCAGGGTAACCAGCCCCAGCATTTT. This encodes CASSPQGNQPQHF. V and J are TRBV18 and TRBJ1-5; possibly TRBD1 for D (5 bases). Germline CDR1 reads KGHSH; CDR2 reads LQKENI. Between the trimmed V and J ends, which lost 3 bases and 7 bases, there was a span of 10 bases. This CDR3 contains 13 residues.

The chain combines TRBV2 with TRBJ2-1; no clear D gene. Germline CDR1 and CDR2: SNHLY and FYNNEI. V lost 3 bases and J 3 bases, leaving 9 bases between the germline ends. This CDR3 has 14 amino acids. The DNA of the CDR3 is TGTGCCAGCAGTGAGCGGAGAGACTACAATGAGCAGTTCTTC. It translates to CASSERRDYNEQFF.

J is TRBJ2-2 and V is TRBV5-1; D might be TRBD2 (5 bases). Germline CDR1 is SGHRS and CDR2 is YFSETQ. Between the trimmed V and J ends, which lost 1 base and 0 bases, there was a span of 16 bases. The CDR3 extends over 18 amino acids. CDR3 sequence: CASSLRSPKRSNTGELFF. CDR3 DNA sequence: TGCGCCAGCAGCTTGAGAAGCCCCAAGCGGTCGAACACCGGGGAGCTGTTTTTT.

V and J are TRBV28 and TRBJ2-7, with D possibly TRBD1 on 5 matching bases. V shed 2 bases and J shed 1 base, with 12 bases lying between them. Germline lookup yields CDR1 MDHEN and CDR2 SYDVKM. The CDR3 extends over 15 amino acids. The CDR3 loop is CASSLSQGPSYEQYF. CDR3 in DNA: TGTGCCAGCAGTTTAAGTCAGGGTCCTTCCTACGAGCAGTACTTC. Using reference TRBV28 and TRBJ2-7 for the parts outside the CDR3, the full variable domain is DVKVTQSSRYLVKRTGEKVFLECVQDMDHENMFWYRQDPGLGLRLIYFSYDVKMKEKGDIPEGYSVSREKKERFSLILESASTNQTSMYLCASSLSQGPSYEQYFGPGTRLTVT.

CDR3 DNA sequence: TGTGCCAGCTCACCGAACCCACTCTACGAGCAGTACTTC. It yields the protein CASSPNPLYEQYF. The V and J genes are TRBV18 and TRBJ2-7; D is unresolved. Between the trimmed V and J ends, which lost 3 bases and 3 bases, there was a span of 9 bases. In germline, CDR1 is KGHSH, CDR2 LQKENI. This CDR3 contains 13 residues.